Below are 10 T cell receptor beta chains sequenced from a single sample in a study of blood T cell repertoires in COVID-19. Profiling relied on immunoSEQ multiplex PCR, and the TCRdb table lists in-frame clones only, not all of them. The sample consists of over 45,000 clones, roughly 87% of them appearing once. The sequencing input was peripheral blood. These TCRs come from a man in his forties or fifties with COVID-19, enrolled during active disease.

This clone was detected once. The V gene is TRBV29-1, the J gene TRBJ1-2; D gene ambiguous. The CDR3 is 13 residues long. Looked up from germline, CDR1 is SQVTM and CDR2 is ANQGSEA. Trimming shortened V by 5 bases and J by 4 bases, and 14 bases separated the two germline ends. The CDR3 sequence is CSVSEGPAYGYTF. As DNA, the CDR3 is TGCAGCGTTTCAGAGGGTCCCGCCTATGGCTACACCTTC.

This clone was seen only once. The rearrangement uses TRBV9 and TRBJ1-1, with D possibly TRBD1 on 6 matching bases. The CDR3 is 18 residues long. Germline V gene sequence: CDR1 SGDLS, CDR2 YYNGEE. The germline V and J ends were trimmed by 0 bases and 0 bases, with 18 bases remaining between them. CDR3 sequence: CASSVGPLDRSMNTEAFF. For the CDR3, the DNA is TGTGCCAGCAGCGTAGGTCCCCTCGACAGGTCCATGAACACTGAAGCTTTCTTT.

As DNA, the CDR3 is TGCGCCAGCAGCCAAAGGGGACAGGGGAACTACGAGCAGTACTTC. Its protein product is CASSQRGQGNYEQYF. This chain uses TRBV4-1 with TRBJ2-7; the match to TRBD1 covers 10 bases. The CDR3 consists of 15 residues. Trimming took 2 bases from V and 3 from J; bases not matched to a gene: 4. Germline V gene data show CDR1 as MGHRA and CDR2 as YSYEKL.

The chain combines TRBV5-4 with TRBJ2-1; 8 nucleotides align to TRBD2. J lost 9 bases, V lost 2 bases, and 7 bases had no gene match. The CDR3 is made up of 14 amino acids. Germline loops: CDR1 SGHNT, CDR2 YYREEE (reference sequence). DNA for the CDR3: TGTGCCAGCAGCTTCGGGAGGGCGGAGGGTGAGCAGTTCTTC. Its protein product is CASSFGRAEGEQFF. The full variable domain, its missing parts supplied by reference TRBV5-4 and TRBJ2-1, is ETGVTQSPTHLIKTRGQQVTLRCSSQSGHNTVSWYQQALGQGPQFIFQYYREEENGRGNFPPRFSGLQFPNYSSELNVNALELDDSALYLCASSFGRAEGEQFFGPGTRLTVL.

CDR3 in amino acids: CASSQLRDFSYEQYF. The CDR3 nucleotides read TGTGCCAGCAGCCAACTCCGGGACTTCTCCTACGAGCAGTACTTC. This chain joins TRBV3-1 (or the pseudogene TRBV3-2) and TRBJ2-7, with D tentatively TRBD2 (6 bases). The CDR3 runs to 15 residues. Per the germline V gene, CDR1 is LGHDT and CDR2 is YNNKEL (reference sequence). V dropped 2 bases and J dropped 0 bases, with 11 bases sitting between them.

Judged by abundance, this clone is medium-sized (0.01 to 0.1%). J is TRBJ2-3 and V is TRBV7-2; 8 bases are a match to TRBD2. The germline gives CDR1 SGHTA, CDR2 FQGNSA. Unmatched junction bases numbered 5, after V lost 2 bases and J lost 4 bases. The CDR3 extends over 15 amino acids. This CDR3 is CASSLTGGSSDTQYF. The CDR3 coding sequence is TGTGCCAGCAGCTTAACGGGGGGGTCCTCAGATACGCAGTATTTT.

The rearrangement joins TRBV5-6 to TRBJ1-1; tentatively, D is TRBD1 (6 bases). With 3 bases removed from V and 2 bases from J, the gap between germline ends came to 20 bases. Germline CDR1 reads SGHDT; CDR2 reads YYEEEE. The CDR3 is 17 residues long. In DNA, the CDR3 is TGTGCCAGCAGCTGGCTCCCAAACAGCGGGACAAACACTGAAGCTTTCTTT. It is translated as CASSWLPNSGTNTEAFF.

The CDR3 protein is CASSFSTGSDGYTF. In nucleotides, the CDR3 is TGCGCCAGCAGCTTCTCGACAGGGAGCGATGGCTACACCTTC. The genes are TRBV5-1 and TRBJ1-2; 7 bases are a match to TRBD1. This CDR3 contains 14 residues. Germline CDR1 reads SGHRS; CDR2 reads YFSETQ. V gave up 2 bases and J gave up 6 bases; unmatched junction bases: 7.

V usage is TRBV28 and J usage is TRBJ1-4; the match to TRBD1 covers 7 bases. J gave up 4 bases and V 6 bases, and 8 bases lay outside the gene matches. The CDR3 totals 15 residues. Germline-derived CDR1 and CDR2 are MDHEN and SYDVKM. This chain's CDR3 is CASSLTGTVNEKLFF. The CDR3 region has the DNA TGTGCCAGCAGCTTAACCGGGACAGTTAATGAAAAACTGTTTTTT.

The chain uses TRBV5-1 and TRBJ1-4; weak D call: TRBD1 (5 bases). The CDR3 runs to 17 residues. Per the germline V gene, CDR1 is SGHRS and CDR2 is YFSETQ. Trimming stripped 0 bases from V and 7 bases from J, with 19 bases between. The CDR3 sequence is CASSLEGLTTGSEKLFF. The CDR3 DNA is TGCGCCAGCAGCTTGGAGGGGCTGACAACCGGGAGTGAAAAACTGTTTTTT.